This TCR beta chain was obtained from a study of cytomegalovirus exposure and HLA in healthy donors. The CDR3 is made up of 14 amino acids. The germline V and J ends were trimmed by 3 bases and 3 bases, with 12 bases remaining between them. In germline, CDR1 is LNHDA, CDR2 SQIVND (reference sequence). In the PCR, 60 Vbeta and 13 Jbeta primers were used. Profiled with immunoSEQ multiplex PCR; TCRdb holds only in-frame clones, not every one. This sample has 170,000 or so clones; 80% occur once, and the top ten carry 1%. Study-level points and caveats: Researchers counted roughly 150 TCR beta chains as cytomegalovirus-associated. There were some public TCRs occurring in many donors, but most TCR sequences were rare.

This clone came up a few times. Its antigen is as yet unknown. The sequencing input was PBMCs. The receptor comes from a woman between 45 and 65 years old in good health and CMV-seropositive. The gene calls are TRBV19 and TRBJ2-7; perhaps TRBD1 as D (6 bases). The CDR3 DNA reads as TGTGCCAGTAGTATTAACGGACAGTACTACGAGCAGTACTTC. It specifies CASSINGQYYEQYF.